This record covers a single T cell receptor (beta chain). What antigen it recognizes has not been identified. No base quality values were provided; no much bigger clone lies one nucleotide off. The time point label of this sample denotes: about 28 days (+/-7) after the second vaccine dose. AZD1222 recipients given second doses at about 4 weeks or at about 12 weeks were pooled, since spike-specific TCR depth and breadth were not found to differ between the two schedules. Vaccinee samples were obtained from the UK trials COV001 and COV002, which included a single-blind randomized controlled phase 2/3 trial of AZD1222 (ChAdOx1 nCoV-19) in healthy adults. For TCRbeta chain sequencing, PBMC samples were collected from trial participants at day 0 and at day 28 after the second dose. The cysteine opens and the phenylalanine closes a CDR3 of 13 amino acids. Only the CDR3 part of the read is kept: 39 bases, read in frame from the first base. The junction shows trimming of 6 bases on V and 0 bases on J, plus 8 bases between the germline ends. CDR1 and CDR2, looked up from the germline V gene, are LGHNT and FRNRAP.

This entry is derived from a study of T cell responses to AZD1222 COVID-19 vaccine (dated by TCRdb to 2020 to 2023). Looking at the study overall: A total of 230 to 250 trial participants underwent TCR sequencing, of whom about 200 received two doses of AZD1222 and about 25 received two doses of the MenACWY control vaccine. Trial participants were enrolled into age subgroups of 18-55, 56-69 and 70-plus years, which contained about 150, 28 and 57 TCR-sequenced participants, respectively. The investigation overall reported the following: Because no samples from the day 14 peak response were available, repertoires could be characterized only after the peak T cell response. Conclusions about previously exposed vaccinees are limited because only six or seven AZD1222 recipients were SARS-CoV-2 seropositive at baseline. Spike-specific TCR breadth and depth rose significantly after two AZD1222 doses compared with day 0 and with MenACWY recipients. Participants were mostly white British, with more females than males. The authors suggested clonal diversity may have been underestimated. Reportedly, almost half of the unique spike-specific TCRs recognized epitopes lying outside the regions that are mutated in the B.1.351 and B.1.1.7 variants. CD4 TCRs associated with the vaccine covered the entire spike protein, and the dominant responses were in regions 160-218 and 743-854. The 56-69-year group was small, and its depth increase did not reach significance, likely because of low power.

The CDR3 regions of human TCRbeta chains were analyzed by immunosequencing. Per the original workflow: Repertoire TCRs were matched against a reference library of SARS-CoV-2-specific TCRs generated with the MIRA antigen-specificity platform. Breadth was defined as the fraction of unique TCRs that were SARS-CoV-2-associated. Depth was defined as the fraction of total T cells that were SARS-CoV-2-associated. Using the MIRA data, each spike-specific TCR was assigned both to the spike region to which the TCR was reactive and to a CD4 or CD8 class. Log10-transformed breadth and depth values were compared by one-way ANOVA with Sidak's multiple comparisons tests. What TCRdb holds here is the immuneACCESS table cut down to in-frame rearrangements. Part of the clones is not present; checked against another copy, under half of the missing clones reflect an unresolved V gene, and the others are unexplained. D and trimming come from the DNA, and the V and J calls and clone size come from that table. This sample gives under 150,000 clones in total; around 90% of them show up just once. Jointly, the top ten make up around 1.9% of the sample.

The TCR was taken from an adult who received the AZD1222 COVID-19 vaccine. The V and J segments used are TRBV12-5 and TRBJ2-5; a tentative D call is TRBD2 (5 bases match). Sequences were derived from peripheral blood, sampled 28 days after the second AZD1222 dose. In nucleotide form, the sequence is TGTGCTAGTGGCCCGGGGTACCAAGAGACCCAGTACTTC. This is translated as CASGPGYQETQYF.